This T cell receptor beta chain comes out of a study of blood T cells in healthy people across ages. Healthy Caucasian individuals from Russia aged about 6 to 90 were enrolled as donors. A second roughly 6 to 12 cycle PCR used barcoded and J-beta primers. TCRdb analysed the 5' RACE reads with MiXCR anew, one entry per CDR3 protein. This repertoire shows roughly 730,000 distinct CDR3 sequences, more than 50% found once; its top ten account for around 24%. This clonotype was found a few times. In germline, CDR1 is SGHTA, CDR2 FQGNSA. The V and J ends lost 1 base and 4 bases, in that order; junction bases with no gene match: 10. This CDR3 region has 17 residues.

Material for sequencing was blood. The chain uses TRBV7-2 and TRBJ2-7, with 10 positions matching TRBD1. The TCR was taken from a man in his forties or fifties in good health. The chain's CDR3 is CASSLDIPRDRGYEQYF. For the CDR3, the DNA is TGTGCCAGCAGCTTAGACATCCCGAGGGACAGGGGTTACGAGCAGTACTTC. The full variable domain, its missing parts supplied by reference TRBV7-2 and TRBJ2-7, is GAGVSQSPSNKVTEKGKDVELRCDPISGHTALYWYRQSLGQGLEFLIYFQGNSAPDKSGLPSDRFSAERTGGSVSTLTIQRTQQEDSAVYLCASSLDIPRDRGYEQYFGPGTRLTVT.